Each of the 30 T cell receptor beta chains below was sequenced from the same sample in a study of T cells in Graves' hyperthyroidism and ophthalmopathy. The source material, RNA transcripts, was used to amplify TCR beta CDR3 regions. The study used the HTBI primer set for a first-round RT-PCR of the TCR CDR3. TCRdb reprocessed the multiplex PCR reads via MiXCR and lists one record per CDR3 protein. Here the sample spans 700,000 or so distinct CDR3 sequences, around 15% being singletons. Material for sequencing was blood. These receptors all stem from a woman aged 45-65 years with Graves' ophthalmopathy.

To note about this clonotype: Compared with germline, one end of the junction differs, possibly owing to a read error. This sequence joins TRBV28 and TRBJ2-7; weak D call: TRBD2 (6 bases). Germline V gene sequence: CDR1 MDHEN, CDR2 SYDVKM. This CDR3 comprises 15 residues. CDR3 sequence reads: CATSDPGVRNYEQYF. In DNA, the CDR3 is TGTGCCACCAGTGATCCGGGGGTCCGAAACTACGAGCAGTACTTC.

This clonotype was observed many times. J is TRBJ2-3 and V is TRBV6-1, with 10 bases aligning to TRBD2. In germline, CDR1 is MNHNS, CDR2 SASEGT. V dropped 6 bases and J dropped 0; count of bases not matched to a gene: 12. The CDR3 consists of 18 residues. The CDR3 DNA follows: TGTGCCAGCAGCGTTAGCGGGAGGAGAAAAAACAGCACAGATACGCAGTATTTT. Protein sequence: CASSVSGRRKNSTDTQYF.

This clonotype was counted ten times or more. The chain combines TRBV6-5 with TRBJ2-7; 8 positions match TRBD1. CDR1 and CDR2 from the germline V gene are MNHEY and SVGAGI. J gave up 4 bases and V 3 bases, and 8 bases lay outside the gene matches. The CDR3 spans 15 residues. The CDR3 protein is CASSYLAGGFYEQYF. In DNA, the CDR3 is TGTGCCAGCAGTTATCTGGCAGGGGGCTTTTACGAGCAGTACTTC.

This clonotype was counted at least ten times. The V call is TRBV6-1, the J call TRBJ2-2; possibly TRBD1 for D (5 bases). Germline V lookup: CDR1 MNHNS, CDR2 SASEGT. The CDR3 runs to 13 residues. Trimming took 7 bases from V and 4 from J, leaving 10 bases between them. This CDR3 is CASMVGRTGELFF. DNA of the CDR3: TGTGCCAGCATGGTGGGGCGCACCGGGGAGCTGTTTTTT.

In its sample, this clonotype was seen a few times. This chain connects TRBV27 to TRBJ2-2; no definite D call. The CDR3 has 16 amino acids. Germline loops: CDR1 MNHEY, CDR2 SMNVEV (reference sequence). V shed 0 bases and J shed 4 bases, with 12 bases lying between them. The DNA for the CDR3 is TGTGCCAGCAGTTTATCAAGGCAGCGATCCACCGGGGAGCTGTTTTTT. This translates into CASSLSRQRSTGELFF.

There are many counts of this clonotype. The V call is TRBV12-3 or TRBV12-4, the J call TRBJ2-3; TRBD2 agrees at 11 bases. The CDR3 sequence is 16 residues long. Germline trimming cut 3 bases from V and 2 bases from J; bases unmatched to any gene: 4. The CDR3 region has the DNA TGTGCCAGCAGTTTCGGACTAGCGGGCCTCACAGATACGCAGTATTTT. This gives the protein CASSFGLAGLTDTQYF.

In its sample, this clonotype was seen many times. The chain combines TRBV7-2 with TRBJ2-2; TRBD1 aligns across 9 bases. The germline CDR1 and CDR2 sequences are SGHTA and FQGNSA. This CDR3 is 21 amino acids long. J lost 0 bases, V lost 2 bases, and 16 bases had no gene match. The CDR3 bases are TGTGCCAGCAGCTTAATTTACAGGGGGCTTACCCTCTCCTCGAACACCGGGGAGCTGTTTTTT. This translates into CASSLIYRGLTLSSNTGELFF.

This clonotype has a count of ten or more. The chain is built from TRBV20-1 and TRBJ2-5; perhaps TRBD2 as D (5 bases). This CDR3 has 12 amino acids. CDR1 and CDR2 (germline): DFQATT, SNEGSKA (reference sequence). Trimming removed 3 bases at V and 7 bases at J, with 12 bases between. In nucleotides, the CDR3 is TGCAGTGCTAGTTTTCGGGGTGGGACCCAGTACTTC. This encodes CSASFRGGTQYF.

V gene TRBV6-2 or TRBV6-3 combines with J gene TRBJ2-1; tentatively, D is TRBD2 (6 bases). Germline CDR1 and CDR2: MNHEY and SVGEGT. CDR3 size: 15 residues. V shed 4 bases and J shed 10 bases, with 20 bases lying between them. In nucleotides, the CDR3 is TGTGCCAGCAGTTCGGGAGTGGACTTAACCCAAGAGCAGTTCTTC. Its translation is CASSSGVDLTQEQFF.

Ten or more counts support this clonotype. The chain links TRBV9 to TRBJ2-7, with TRBD2 matching over 8 bases. The CDR3 spans 16 residues. With V trimmed by 0 bases and J by 0 bases, 5 bases remained unmatched. Per germline, CDR1 SGDLS and CDR2 YYNGEE. This CDR3 is CASSVGPGGPSYEQYF. The CDR3 bases are TGTGCCAGCAGCGTAGGACCGGGAGGGCCCTCCTACGAGCAGTACTTC.

The genes are TRBV6-1 and TRBJ2-2; no clear D gene. Trimming removed 7 bases at V and 8 bases at J, with 8 bases between. This CDR3 region has 11 residues. CDR1 and CDR2 (germline): MNHNS, SASEGT. As DNA, the CDR3 is TGTGCCAGCACCCCGCCGGGGGAGCTGTTTTTT. Translating it yields CASTPPGELFF.

This clonotype was seen many times. The chain employs TRBV6-1 and TRBJ2-5, with a tentative D call TRBD1 (6 bases). CDR3 length: 13 residues. Germline lookup yields CDR1 MNHNS and CDR2 SASEGT. The V end lost 5 bases, the J end lost 3 bases, and 10 bases lay between the germline ends. The CDR3, as DNA: TGTGCCAGCAGTCGGACAGATAAAGAGACCCAGTACTTC. It translates to CASSRTDKETQYF.

This clonotype has a handful of counts. This chain connects TRBV7-3 to TRBJ2-3; 11 bases align to TRBD1. J was trimmed by 1 base and V by 5 bases; bases with no gene match: 11. The germline CDR1 and CDR2 sequences are SGHTA and FQGTGA. The CDR3 extends over 18 amino acids. CDR3 sequence: CASSPSGTGGGGTDTQYF. CDR3 sequence (DNA): TGTGCCAGCAGCCCATCCGGGACAGGGGGAGGTGGCACAGATACGCAGTATTTT.

This clonotype appeared a few times. The chain links TRBV19 to TRBJ1-5, with 8 bases aligning to TRBD1. Germline V gene sequence: CDR1 LNHDA, CDR2 SQIVND (reference sequence). V was pared by 5 bases and J by 2 bases, with 17 bases of the junction left unmatched. The CDR3 loop spans 19 amino acids. DNA of the CDR3: TGTGCCAGTAGTCCTAGGAGGACAGGGAGAGGCGATGGCAATCAGCCCCAGCATTTT. This encodes CASSPRRTGRGDGNQPQHF.

The gene calls are TRBV29-1 and TRBJ2-5, with D unresolved. Trimming shortened V by 2 bases and J by 1 base, and 2 bases separated the two germline ends. The CDR3 sequence is 11 residues long. Germline assignment: CDR1 SQVTM and CDR2 ANQGSEA. The CDR3 protein is CSVEFQETQYF. The CDR3 coding sequence is TGCAGCGTTGAATTCCAAGAGACCCAGTACTTC.

As regards this clonotype: This sequence may be a read error, since a much larger clone differs from it by one base. The chain couples TRBV24-1 to TRBJ2-1, with 11 bases identical to TRBD2. This CDR3 is 19 amino acids long. Germline assignment: CDR1 KGHDR and CDR2 SFDVKD. The CDR3 sequence is CATSDRVGTSGSSYDEQFF. In DNA form, the CDR3 reads TGTGCCACCAGTGATAGGGTGGGAACTAGCGGGAGCTCCTACGATGAGCAGTTCTTC.

In its sample, this clonotype was seen a few times. Germline is not matched at one junction end, which may reflect a read error. This chain links TRBV18 with TRBJ1-1, with D unresolved. The CDR3 runs to 15 residues. Germline loops: CDR1 KGHSH, CDR2 LQKENI. CDR3 region: CASSPFQAGNAEAFF. CDR3 in DNA: TGTGCCAGCTCACCATTTCAAGCCGGGAACGCTGAAGCTTTCTTT.

The gene calls are TRBV4-2 and TRBJ1-1, with D possibly matching TRBD1 (6 bases). With 0 bases removed from V and 1 base from J, the gap between germline ends came to 15 bases. Per the germline V gene, CDR1 is LGHNA and CDR2 is YNFKEQ. This CDR3 is built from 17 residues. The CDR3 region is CASSQDFGGAGNTEAFF. In nucleotides, the CDR3 is TGTGCCAGCAGCCAAGATTTCGGGGGGGCGGGGAACACTGAAGCTTTCTTT.

This clonotype occurred many times. The chain uses TRBV11-3 and TRBJ1-1, with D perhaps matching TRBD1 (5 bases). V gave up 5 bases and J gave up 10 bases, with 17 bases separating them. The CDR3 consists of 13 residues. CDR1 is SGHNT and CDR2 is YENEEA in the germline V gene. The CDR3: CASSPRGGPGAFF. The CDR3 nucleotides read TGTGCCAGCAGCCCTCGTGGGGGTCCGGGAGCTTTCTTT.

Comments on this clonotype: An end of the junction differs from the germline gene, which may be a read error. V is TRBV9 and J is TRBJ1-1; 7 nucleotides align to TRBD1. Germline V CDR1 and CDR2: SGDLS, YYNGEE. This CDR3 is built from 12 residues. CDR3 DNA: TGTGCCAGCAGCGAAGGGGGCACTAAAGCTTTCTTT. Protein: CASSEGGTKAFF. Using reference TRBV9 and TRBJ1-1 for the parts outside the CDR3, the full variable domain is DSGVTQTPKHLITATGQRVTLRCSPRSGDLSVYWYQQSLDQGLQFLIQYYNGEERAKGNILERFSAQQFPDLHSELNLSSLELGDSALYFCASSEGGTKAFFGQGTRLTVV.

The chain recombines TRBV14 with TRBJ2-1; tentatively, D is TRBD2 (5 bases). V was shortened by 1 base and J by 11 bases, with 12 bases between the two germline ends. Germline V CDR1 and CDR2: SGHDN, FVKESK. CDR3 size: 13 residues. Here the CDR3 DNA reads TGTGCCAGCAGCCAAGTACCGCCGACTAAGCAGTTCTTC. Protein sequence: CASSQVPPTKQFF.

With regard to this clonotype: This clone may be a read error of a much larger clone one base away. The V gene is TRBV5-1, the J gene TRBJ2-1; 7 nucleotides line up with TRBD2. CDR1 and CDR2 (germline): SGHRS, YFSETQ. CDR3 length equals 14 residues. CDR3 in amino acids: CASSLDLADNGQFF. The CDR3, as DNA: TGCGCCAGCAGCTTGGACCTAGCGGACAATGGGCAGTTCTTC.

This clonotype was detected many times. Here the CDR3 reads CASNPIGTSNTEAFF. The CDR3 DNA is TGTGCCAGCAATCCTATTGGGACATCGAACACTGAAGCTTTCTTT. The chain links TRBV2 to TRBJ1-1; tentatively, D is TRBD1 (6 bases). V lost 7 bases to trimming and J lost 1 base, with 16 bases between them. The CDR3 length is 15 residues. CDR1 is SNHLY, CDR2 FYNNEI, per germline.

In this sample, this clonotype turned up many times. V gene TRBV20-1 combines with J gene TRBJ1-4; D possibly corresponds to TRBD1 (5 bases). Germline-derived CDR1 and CDR2 are DFQATT and SNEGSKA (reference sequence). The V gene lost 3 bases and the J gene lost 4 bases, with 15 bases spanning the gap. The CDR3 has 15 residues. The CDR3 protein is CSASPWTSFNEKLFF. CDR3 sequence (DNA): TGCAGTGCTAGTCCTTGGACAAGCTTTAATGAAAAACTGTTTTTT.

Many counts were recorded for this clonotype. The chain is built from TRBV29-1 and TRBJ1-1, with no clear D. The CDR3 sequence is 12 residues long. Germline CDR1 reads SQVTM; CDR2 reads ANQGSEA. V was pared by 4 bases and J by 1 base, with 7 bases between. CDR3: CSVGRGNTEAFF. The CDR3 nucleotides read TGCAGCGTTGGCAGAGGGAACACTGAAGCTTTCTTT.

This clonotype was seen only a few times. J is TRBJ1-1 and V is TRBV19, with D possibly being TRBD1 (5 bases). The germline V gene encodes CDR1 LNHDA and CDR2 SQIVND (reference sequence). This CDR3 spans 13 amino acids. The V and J ends lost 6 bases and 3 bases respectively, with 11 bases between them. The CDR3 coding sequence is TGTGCCAGTAGCCTAGAGGGACACACTGAAGCTTTCTTT. Translated, it gives CASSLEGHTEAFF.

This clonotype was counted ten times or more. This chain connects TRBV2 to TRBJ2-2; 10 positions agree with TRBD2. Per germline, CDR1 SNHLY and CDR2 FYNNEI. V trimming: 7 bases; J trimming: 6 bases; junction bases outside the gene matches: 17. This CDR3 comprises 18 residues. The CDR3 here is CASTLIEASGSFAGELFF. DNA of the CDR3: TGTGCCAGCACTTTAATCGAGGCTAGCGGGAGTTTCGCCGGGGAGCTGTTTTTT.

This clonotype was recorded many times. The rearrangement links TRBV12-3 or TRBV12-4 to TRBJ2-1, with TRBD2 identical over 14 bases. The ends lost 4 bases at V and 8 bases at J; junction bases unmatched: 13. The CDR3 is made up of 18 amino acids. The CDR3 loop is CASSSPTSGRAWGDEQFF. For the CDR3, the DNA is TGTGCCAGCAGTTCGCCGACTAGCGGGAGGGCCTGGGGGGATGAGCAGTTCTTC.

This clonotype was detected many times. The V call is TRBV6-1, the J call TRBJ1-4; D is perhaps TRBD1 (6 bases). Germline loops: CDR1 MNHNS, CDR2 SASEGT. Trimming took off 5 bases at V and 5 bases at J, with 9 bases between the two ends. CDR3 length: 13 amino acids. CDR3: CASSRQENEKLFF. CDR3 nucleotides: TGTGCCAGCAGTCGACAGGAAAATGAAAAACTGTTTTTT.

On this clonotype itself: This may be a read error, as it is one base from a much larger clone. The rearrangement joins TRBV2 to TRBJ2-2; TRBD1 might be the D (5 bases). Germline loops: CDR1 SNHLY, CDR2 FYNNEI. This CDR3 contains 14 residues. Trimming shortened V by 10 bases and J by 4 bases, and 16 bases separated the two germline ends. The CDR3 loop reads CAIQGTISTGELFF. The CDR3 DNA sequence: TGTGCCATCCAGGGAACTATTAGCACCGGGGAGCTGTTTTTT.